This T cell receptor (beta chain) was observed in a study of regulatory T cells in long-lasting Graves disease. The wider study: Graves' patients, diagnosed recently, had received antithyroid drugs under 3 months.

Time point indicated: newly diagnosed GD, antithyroid drugs for less than 3 months. The authors made the TCR library using RNA they extracted from PBMCs. This clonotype was recorded many times. Trimming removed 4 bases from V and 4 bases from J, with 8 bases in between. CDR3 length equals 12 residues. Germline lookup yields CDR1 SQVTM and CDR2 ANQGSEA. Both iRepertoire HTBI primers and Arm-PCR of CDR3 regions were used to build the TCR beta libraries. TCRdb redid the calling of the multiplex PCR reads with MiXCR, one entry per CDR3 protein. The sample carries about 450,000 distinct CDR3 sequences, 15% to 20% recorded once. These same records also appear under a second study, on T cells in Graves' hyperthyroidism and ophthalmopathy. From that report: Not enrolled were patients with uncontrolled infection, other autoimmune disease, pregnancy or lactation. Using the HTBI primer set, a first-round RT-PCR was run on the TCR CDR3. Most clonotypes expanded in the thyroid (above 0.001) were also present in blood.

This chain links TRBV29-1 with TRBJ2-1, with D unclear. The TCR sequence derives from a woman aged 25 to 45 with Graves disease. This material consisted of peripheral blood mononuclear cells (PBMCs), taken at new diagnosis, from a patient treated with antithyroid drugs. CDR3 residues: CSVGPSYNEQFF. CDR3 in DNA: TGCAGCGTTGGGCCCTCGTACAATGAGCAGTTCTTC.